These 28 T cell receptor beta chains were sequenced from one sample in a study of beta chain features in type 1 diabetes. The study reverse transcribed the entire isolated RNA, so it sequenced expressed TCRB transcripts. Clones were sequenced by immunoSEQ multiplex PCR, and TCRdb holds only the in-frame ones, with some missing. The data hold a few hundred thousand clones, with roughly 16% observed a single time. Input material: naive CD4+ T cells from blood. These receptors were taken from a woman between 18 and 30 years old in good health.

The chain has TRBV2 and TRBJ2-3; the match to TRBD1 covers 8 bases. The CDR3 is made up of 14 amino acids. From germline, CDR1 is SNHLY and CDR2 FYNNEI. V gave up 5 bases and J gave up 0 bases; unmatched junction bases: 1. This CDR3 reads CASSRDRSTDTQYF. The CDR3 DNA is TGTGCCAGCAGTAGGGACAGGAGCACAGATACGCAGTATTTT.

The chain joins TRBV4-3 to TRBJ2-2, with TRBD1 matching over 11 bases. The CDR3 extends over 15 amino acids. Germline values: CDR1 LGHNA, CDR2 YSLEER. Trimming cost V 5 bases and J 6 bases; bases outside gene matches: 5. CDR3 region: CASSNRDRGAGELFF. CDR3 bases: TGCGCCAGCAGCAACCGGGACAGGGGGGCCGGGGAGCTGTTTTTT.

J is TRBJ2-1 and V is TRBV5-1, with 9 bases lining up with TRBD1. CDR3 size: 15 residues. Germline values: CDR1 SGHRS, CDR2 YFSETQ. V lost 2 bases, J lost 4 bases, and 4 bases stayed unmatched. The DNA for the CDR3 is TGCGCCAGCAGCTTCCGGGACAGGGTGTACAATGAGCAGTTCTTC. The encoded protein is CASSFRDRVYNEQFF.

This clone was found a few times. The chain recombines TRBV30 with TRBJ1-5; the D gene is possibly TRBD1 (5 bases). The germline V and J ends were trimmed by 7 bases and 3 bases, with 16 bases remaining between them. The CDR3 has 14 amino acids. The germline V gene has CDR1 GTSNPN and CDR2 SVGIG (reference sequence). This chain's CDR3 is CASKDPRDNQPQHF. In DNA, the CDR3 is TGTGCCTCGAAGGACCCCAGGGACAATCAGCCCCAGCATTTT.

CDR3 in amino acids: CASSAAGLAKNIQYF. The DNA for the CDR3 is TGTGCCAGCAGCGCGGCGGGCCTAGCCAAAAACATTCAGTACTTC. The chain couples TRBV2 to TRBJ2-4; a weak D match, TRBD2 (5 bases). Germline V gene lookup returns CDR1 SNHLY and CDR2 FYNNEI. This CDR3 comprises 15 residues. The V gene lost 6 bases and the J gene lost 0 bases, with 12 bases spanning the gap.

V gene TRBV19 combines with J gene TRBJ2-3; 9 nucleotides match TRBD2. The CDR3 runs to 15 residues. Trimming at V came to 4 bases and at J to 2 bases, leaving 4 bases not matched to a gene. From germline, CDR1 is LNHDA and CDR2 SQIVND (reference sequence). The CDR3 DNA reads TGTGCCAGTAGTAATCTAGCGGGGAACACAGATACGCAGTATTTT. This sequence encodes CASSNLAGNTDTQYF.

This clone was detected only a few times. V usage is TRBV25-1 and J usage is TRBJ2-7; 7 bases fit TRBD1. This CDR3 region has 11 residues. Germline V gene lookup returns CDR1 MGHDK and CDR2 SYGVNS. Trimming removed 4 bases from V and 9 bases from J; junction bases left unmatched: 3. This CDR3 reads CASSGGTVQYF. DNA for the CDR3: TGTGCCAGCAGTGGAGGGACAGTGCAGTACTTC.

The chain is built from TRBV29-1 and TRBJ2-1; no reliable D call. Per germline, CDR1 SQVTM and CDR2 ANQGSEA. The CDR3 is 13 amino acids. V was pared by 3 bases and J by 6 bases, with 12 bases between. The CDR3 region is CSVEGPMSNEQFF. The CDR3, as DNA: TGCAGCGTTGAGGGCCCGATGTCCAATGAGCAGTTCTTC.

The chain combines TRBV13 with TRBJ2-1; TRBD2 aligns across 10 bases. CDR1 is PRHDT and CDR2 is FYEKMQ in the germline V gene (reference sequence). The trim removed 4 bases at V and 7 bases at J, leaving 10 bases unmatched. This CDR3 spans 16 amino acids. In DNA form, the CDR3 reads TGTGCCAGCAGCTACCAACTACTAGCGGGAAGGAATGAGCAGTTCTTC. Protein product: CASSYQLLAGRNEQFF. Filled out from reference TRBV13 and TRBJ2-1, the complete variable domain reads AAGVIQSPRHLIKEKRETATLKCYPIPRHDTVYWYQQGPGQDPQFLISFYEKMQSDKGSIPDRFSAQQFSDYHSELNMSSLELGDSALYFCASSYQLLAGRNEQFFGPGTRLTVL.

J is TRBJ2-7 and V is TRBV7-3, with D maybe TRBD2 (6 bases). The CDR3 runs to 15 residues. Between the trimmed V and J ends, which lost 2 bases and 0 bases, there was a span of 11 bases. The germline gives CDR1 SGHTA, CDR2 FQGTGA. The CDR3 region has the DNA TGTGCCAGCAGCTTACGAGGGGACTCCTCCTACGAGCAGTACTTC. Translating gives CASSLRGDSSYEQYF.

The chain joins TRBV14 to TRBJ2-3; D call uncertain. Germline CDR1 is SGHDN and CDR2 is FVKESK. The CDR3 covers 11 residues. V lost 3 bases, J lost 14 bases, and 12 bases lay in between. The CDR3 nucleotides are TGTGCCAGCAGCCAGACTGTTCGTTTGTATTTT. This encodes CASSQTVRLYF.

The rearrangement links TRBV6-5 to TRBJ2-7, with D tentatively TRBD1 (6 bases). V lost 8 bases and J lost 2, with 13 bases in between. The CDR3 is 13 residues long. Per the germline V gene, CDR1 is MNHEY and CDR2 is SVGAGI. As DNA, the CDR3 is TGTGCCAGCTCCCCGACAGGAACCTACGAGCAGTACTTC. Translating it yields CASSPTGTYEQYF.

V usage is TRBV18 and J usage is TRBJ2-7; D possibly corresponds to TRBD2 (6 bases). Germline lookup yields CDR1 KGHSH and CDR2 LQKENI. The CDR3 runs to 16 residues. Trimming pared 0 bases from V and 0 bases from J, leaving 12 bases between. CDR3: CASSPPFGSSSYEQYF. The CDR3, as DNA: TGTGCCAGCTCACCACCTTTCGGGAGCTCCTCCTACGAGCAGTACTTC.

V gene TRBV18 combines with J gene TRBJ2-1; 10 bases are shared with TRBD1. V was clipped by 5 bases and J by 2 bases; unmatched bases: 3. This CDR3 contains 15 residues. Germline V gives CDR1 KGHSH, CDR2 LQKENI. The CDR3 sequence is CASSTGTGAYNEQFF. The CDR3 DNA reads as TGTGCCAGCTCAACCGGGACAGGGGCCTACAATGAGCAGTTCTTC.

The rearrangement links TRBV25-1 to TRBJ2-1; a possible D gene is TRBD2 (6 bases). V was pared by 6 bases and J by 8 bases, with 14 bases between. The V gene's germline CDR1 is MGHDK and CDR2 SYGVNS. CDR3 length: 13 residues. For the CDR3, the DNA is TGTGCCAGCAGCCCCGGACTACGTGATGAGCAGTTCTTC. Translated, it gives CASSPGLRDEQFF. The variable domain in full, completed from reference TRBV25-1 and TRBJ2-1, reads EADIYQTPRYLVIGTGKKITLECSQTMGHDKMYWYQQDPGMELHLIHYSYGVNSTEKGDLSSESTVSRIRTEHFPLTLESARPSHTSQYLCASSPGLRDEQFFGPGTRLTVL.

V usage is TRBV5-6 and J usage is TRBJ2-1, with unresolved D. The CDR3 is made up of 11 amino acids. Germline V lookup: CDR1 SGHDT, CDR2 YYEEEE. Trimming shortened V by 0 bases and J by 14 bases, and 9 bases separated the two germline ends. DNA of the CDR3: TGTGCCAGCAGCTTGGCAGGTGAAGAGTTCTTC. The encoded protein is CASSLAGEEFF.

This clone has a handful of counts. The chain uses TRBV18 and TRBJ2-1, with unresolved D. The V end was cut by 3 bases, the J end by 8 bases, with 11 bases between. The CDR3 loop spans 13 amino acids. Germline lookup yields CDR1 KGHSH and CDR2 LQKENI. The CDR3 bases are TGTGCCAGCTCACCCTTGAGCGTCCATGAGCAGTTCTTC. Protein product: CASSPLSVHEQFF.

The chain combines TRBV29-1 with TRBJ2-3, with 8 bases lining up with TRBD1. Germline-derived CDR1 and CDR2 are SQVTM and ANQGSEA. The CDR3 length is 14 residues. Unmatched junction bases numbered 9, after V lost 5 bases and J lost 5 bases. As DNA, the CDR3 is TGCAGCGTTAACGGGGACAGGCTAGAAGATACGCAGTATTTT. Protein sequence: CSVNGDRLEDTQYF.

CDR3 amino acids: CSVAYFVGQRYEQYF. The CDR3 nucleotides read TGCAGCGTTGCATATTTTGTGGGACAGAGATACGAGCAGTACTTC. This chain links TRBV29-1 with TRBJ2-7, with 7 bases aligning to TRBD1. With V trimmed by 4 bases and J by 4 bases, 13 bases remained unmatched. Germline CDR1 SQVTM, CDR2 ANQGSEA. The CDR3 has 15 residues.

The J gene is TRBJ2-7, the V gene TRBV6-5, with 11 bases fitting TRBD2. V shed 1 base, J shed 6 bases, and the junction held 5 bases outside the gene matches. The germline V gene has CDR1 MNHEY and CDR2 SVGAGI. The CDR3 is made up of 15 amino acids. Here the CDR3 DNA reads TGTGCCAGCAGTTACTTTACTAGCGGGAGTACCGAGCAGTACTTC. This sequence encodes CASSYFTSGSTEQYF.

This clone was seen only a few times. V is TRBV29-1 and J is TRBJ2-5; a possible D gene is TRBD1 (5 bases). The CDR3 runs to 13 residues. Germline V gives CDR1 SQVTM, CDR2 ANQGSEA. V lost 3 bases and J lost 5, with 13 bases in between. The CDR3 nucleotides are TGCAGCGTTGACAGGGTTGTGGGGGAGACCCAGTACTTC. It specifies CSVDRVVGETQYF. The complete variable domain, with remaining parts taken from reference TRBV29-1 and TRBJ2-5, reads SAVISQKPSRDICQRGTSLTIQCQVDSQVTMMFWYRQQPGQSLTLIATANQGSEATYESGFVIDKFPISRPNLTFSTLTVSNMSPEDSSIYLCSVDRVVGETQYFGPGTRLLVL.

The chain carries TRBV18 and TRBJ2-5; the D gene is possibly TRBD2 (5 bases). This CDR3 is built from 14 residues. V shed 2 bases and J shed 3 bases, with 10 bases lying between them. The germline V gene encodes CDR1 KGHSH and CDR2 LQKENI. CDR3 in amino acids: CASSPGSREETQYF. The DNA of the CDR3 is TGTGCCAGCTCACCAGGGAGCCGTGAAGAGACCCAGTACTTC.

Regarding this clone: Other DNA sequences within the sample encode an identical CDR3. V and J are TRBV7-2 and TRBJ1-1; D gene uncertain. The V end was cut by 0 bases, the J end by 1 base, with 3 bases between. The CDR3 has 13 residues. Germline V gene sequence: CDR1 SGHTA, CDR2 FQGNSA. In DNA, the CDR3 is TGTGCCAGCAGCTTAGCCCGGAACACTGAAGCTTTCTTT. Protein product: CASSLARNTEAFF.

The J gene is TRBJ2-5, the V gene TRBV25-1, with D possibly matching TRBD2 (6 bases). Looked up from germline, CDR1 is MGHDK and CDR2 is SYGVNS. CDR3 length: 15 residues. Trimming took off 5 bases at V and 3 bases at J, with 16 bases between the two ends. The CDR3 spells CASSPSLAEEETQYF. Written as DNA, the CDR3 is TGTGCCAGCAGTCCGTCCTTAGCGGAAGAAGAGACCCAGTACTTC.

This clone was picked up a small number of times. CDR3 amino acids: CAISDPTGSYEQYF. The CDR3, as DNA: TGTGCCATCAGTGATCCGACAGGTTCCTACGAGCAGTACTTC. The chain joins TRBV10-3 to TRBJ2-7; perhaps TRBD1 as D (6 bases). CDR1 and CDR2 (germline): ENHRY, SYGVKD. The CDR3 consists of 14 residues. The ends were cut back, 3 bases at V and 1 base at J, with 10 bases in the middle.

J is TRBJ2-7 and V is TRBV5-4; a possible D gene is TRBD2 (5 bases). With 2 bases removed from V and 7 bases from J, the gap between germline ends came to 10 bases. Germline CDR1 reads SGHNT; CDR2 reads YYREEE (reference sequence). CDR3 length: 12 residues. In DNA, the CDR3 is TGTGCCAGCAGCTTCCCACGGGGAGAGCAGTACTTC. Translating gives CASSFPRGEQYF.

This chain links TRBV9 with TRBJ2-7, with TRBD2 identical over 11 bases. This CDR3 contains 16 residues. Germline CDR1 SGDLS, CDR2 YYNGEE. The trim removed 0 bases at V and 1 base at J, leaving 3 bases unmatched. CDR3 residues: CASSVGGLAVSYEQYF. The CDR3 DNA sequence: TGTGCCAGCAGCGTAGGGGGACTAGCGGTATCCTACGAGCAGTACTTC.

This clone was detected only a few times. The chain combines TRBV18 with TRBJ1-2; possible D gene TRBD1, 6 bases. Trimming stripped 6 bases from V and 7 bases from J, with 15 bases between. The V gene's germline CDR1 is KGHSH and CDR2 LQKENI. The CDR3 has 13 residues. The CDR3 region is CASSLGGAAGYTF. The CDR3 coding sequence is TGTGCCAGCTCCCTAGGGGGGGCTGCTGGCTACACCTTC. The complete variable domain, with remaining parts taken from reference TRBV18 and TRBJ1-2, reads NAGVMQNPRHLVRRRGQEARLRCSPMKGHSHVYWYRQLPEEGLKFMVYLQKENIIDESGMPKERFSAEFPKEGPSILRIQQVVRGDSAAYFCASSLGGAAGYTFGSGTRLTVV.